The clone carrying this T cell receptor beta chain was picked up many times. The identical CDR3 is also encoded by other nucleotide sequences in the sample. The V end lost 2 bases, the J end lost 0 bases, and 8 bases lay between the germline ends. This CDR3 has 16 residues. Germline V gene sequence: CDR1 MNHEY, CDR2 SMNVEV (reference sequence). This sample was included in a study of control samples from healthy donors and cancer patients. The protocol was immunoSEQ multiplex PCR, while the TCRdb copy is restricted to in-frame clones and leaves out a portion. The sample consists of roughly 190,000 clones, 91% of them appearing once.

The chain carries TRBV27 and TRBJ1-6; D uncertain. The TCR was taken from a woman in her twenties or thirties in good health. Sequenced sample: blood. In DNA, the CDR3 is TGTGCCAGCAGTTTAGACGCCAGCTCCTATAATTCACCCCTCCACTTT. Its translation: CASSLDASSYNSPLHF.